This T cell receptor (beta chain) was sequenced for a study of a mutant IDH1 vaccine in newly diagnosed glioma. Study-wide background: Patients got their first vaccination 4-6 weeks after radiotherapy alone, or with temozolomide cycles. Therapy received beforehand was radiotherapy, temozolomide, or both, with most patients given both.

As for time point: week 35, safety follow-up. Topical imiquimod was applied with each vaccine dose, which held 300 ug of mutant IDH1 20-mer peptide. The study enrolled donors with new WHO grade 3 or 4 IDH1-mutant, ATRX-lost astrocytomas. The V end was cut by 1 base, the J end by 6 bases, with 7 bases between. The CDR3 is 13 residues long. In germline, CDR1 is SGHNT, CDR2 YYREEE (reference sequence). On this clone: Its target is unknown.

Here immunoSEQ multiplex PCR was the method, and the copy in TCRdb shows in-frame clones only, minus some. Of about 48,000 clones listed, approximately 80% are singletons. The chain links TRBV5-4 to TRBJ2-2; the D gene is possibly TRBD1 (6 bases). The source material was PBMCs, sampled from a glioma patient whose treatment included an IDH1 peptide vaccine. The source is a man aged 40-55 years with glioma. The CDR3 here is CASSLTGSGELFF. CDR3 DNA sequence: TGTGCCAGCAGCTTGACAGGGTCCGGGGAGCTGTTTTTT.